The present T cell receptor beta chain was sequenced within a study of cytomegalovirus exposure and HLA in healthy donors. Study-level points and caveats: TCR beta sequences reportedly predicted most subjects' HLA-A and HLA-B alleles accurately.

60 Vbeta and 13 Jbeta primers were used in PCR. Profiling relied on immunoSEQ multiplex PCR, and the TCRdb table lists in-frame clones only, not all of them. The sample has tens of thousands of clones. Comment on this clone: Its matching antigen is unknown.

From germline, CDR1 is SGHTA and CDR2 FQGNSA. V lost 0 bases, J lost 9 bases, and 11 bases stayed unmatched. The CDR3 runs to 18 residues. The sequence was collected from a human donor in good health. The rearrangement joins TRBV7-2 to TRBJ2-1, with TRBD2 matching 13 bases. Sequencing used PBMCs. This CDR3 reads CASSLALPGTSGAGEQFF. As DNA, the CDR3 is TGTGCCAGCAGCTTAGCGCTACCCGGGACTAGCGGGGCGGGTGAGCAGTTCTTC. The complete variable domain, with remaining parts taken from reference TRBV7-2 and TRBJ2-1, reads GAGVSQSPSNKVTEKGKDVELRCDPISGHTALYWYRQSLGQGLEFLIYFQGNSAPDKSGLPSDRFSAERTGGSVSTLTIQRTQQEDSAVYLCASSLALPGTSGAGEQFFGPGTRLTVL.